The clone carrying this TCR beta chain was counted many times. Its specificity is not known. Regions amplified from RNA transcripts were the TCR beta CDR3 regions. The HTBI primer set served for first-round RT-PCR of the TCR CDR3. One entry per CDR3 protein results from TCRdb running MiXCR on the multiplex PCR reads. The sample records 500,000 or so distinct CDR3 sequences, around 15% being singletons. Not enrolled were patients with uncontrolled infection, other autoimmune disease, pregnancy or lactation. The record originates from a study of T cells in Graves' hyperthyroidism and ophthalmopathy. The wider study: Peripheral blood samples were taken at initial diagnosis, prior to any treatment.

General observations from the study: Patients with ophthalmopathy were separated from those with stable hyperthyroidism by a 13 V-J model.

This sequence originates from a young woman with Graves' ophthalmopathy. Sequenced sample: blood.

CDR3 in DNA: TGCGCCAGCAGCTTAGAAGGCCGGGGGACTGAAGCTTTCTTT. Amino acids: CASSLEGRGTEAFF. The chain couples TRBV5-1 to TRBJ1-1; D is perhaps TRBD1 (5 bases). Trimming left V 2 bases short and J 5 bases short, with 13 bases between. The CDR3 has 14 residues. The germline V gene has CDR1 SGHRS and CDR2 YFSETQ. The full variable domain, in which reference TRBV5-1 and TRBJ1-1 provide the parts outside the CDR3, is KAGVTQTPRYLIKTRGQQVTLSCSPISGHRSVSWYQQTPGQGLQFLFEYFSETQRNKGNFPGRFSGRQFSNSRSEMNVSTLELGDSALYLCASSLEGRGTEAFFGQGTRLTVV.